This TCR beta chain comes out of a study of technical replicates of blood from a handful of donors. The germline V and J ends were trimmed by 2 bases and 6 bases, with 9 bases remaining between them. CDR3 size: 13 residues. CDR1 and CDR2 (germline): SGHRS, YFSETQ. Profiled with immunoSEQ multiplex PCR; TCRdb holds only in-frame clones, not every one. Of some 78,000 clones listed, 90% to 95% were seen once; the top ten hold 0.35% to 0.5%. V usage is TRBV5-1 and J usage is TRBJ2-1; perhaps TRBD2 as D (6 bases). The receptor comes from a human donor in good health. The sequencing input was T cells isolated from PBMCs. CDR3: CASSFGGRNEQFF. The CDR3 coding sequence is TGCGCCAGCAGCTTCGGAGGGCGCAATGAGCAGTTCTTC.